This TCR beta chain was recorded in a study of spatial heterogeneity in lung cancer. For the study at large: For the average unique TCR and UMI combination, more than nine occurrences appeared in raw reads.

On each TCR cDNA molecule, a unique molecular identifier was present. TCRdb used MiXCR to reprocess the 5' RACE reads, holding one entry per CDR3 protein. The table records about 1,500 distinct CDR3 sequences, 46% of them present only once. Noted time point: sample taken at primary tumor resection. Whole RNA was taken from tumor, nontumor lung or frozen PBMC; it was then sequenced unsorted. The V and J ends lost 7 bases and 3 bases, in that order; junction bases with no gene match: 16. Germline V gives CDR1 MNHEY, CDR2 SMNVEV (reference sequence). The CDR3 is made up of 19 amino acids. V and J are TRBV27 and TRBJ2-3, with 13 bases aligning to TRBD2. Sample: PBMCs, taken at surgery. This TCR derives from a female donor with early-stage non-small cell lung cancer. The DNA for the CDR3 is TGTGCCAGCACCAACCCCATCACCGGGACTAGCGGGAAAACAGATACGCAGTATTTT. Protein sequence: CASTNPITGTSGKTDTQYF.